These 5 T cell receptor beta chains originate from one sample sequenced in a study of blood T cell repertoires in COVID-19. Method: immunoSEQ multiplex PCR; TCRdb's copy keeps in-frame clones and lacks some. The data hold about 140,000 clones, with around 87% observed a single time. Sequencing input: PBMCs or T cells enriched from blood (not recorded which). The source is a man aged 55 to 70 who had recovered from COVID-19.

J is TRBJ2-7 and V is TRBV5-8; TRBD2 is a possible D gene (6 bases). Trimming took 7 bases from V and 6 from J, leaving 23 bases between them. From germline, CDR1 is SGHTS and CDR2 YDEGEE. This CDR3 contains 15 residues. CDR3 amino acids: CASFRPPGLPSEQYF. The CDR3 DNA follows: TGTGCCAGCTTCAGGCCCCCGGGACTCCCGAGCGAGCAGTACTTC. The entire variable domain, with the rest obtained from reference TRBV5-8 and TRBJ2-7, is as follows: EAGVTQSPTHLIKTRGQQATLRCSPISGHTSVYWYQQALGLGLQFLLWYDEGEERNRGNFPPRFSGRQFPNYSSELNVNALELEDSALYLCASFRPPGLPSEQYFGPGTRLTVT.

This clone was observed a single time. CDR3 sequence (DNA): TGTGCCAGCAGCGCCGGCTATAGCGGAGCTCAAGACGAGCAGTACTTC. Amino acid sequence: CASSAGYSGAQDEQYF. The chain couples TRBV9 to TRBJ2-7, with D perhaps matching TRBD2 (6 bases). Germline V lookup: CDR1 SGDLS, CDR2 YYNGEE. Trimming shortened V by 3 bases and J by 5 bases, and 21 bases separated the two germline ends. The CDR3 is made up of 16 amino acids.

This chain connects TRBV5-1 to TRBJ1-1; no definite D call. Trimming removed 4 bases from V and 6 bases from J, with 16 bases in between. The germline gives CDR1 SGHRS, CDR2 YFSETQ. This CDR3 has 14 amino acids. The CDR3 reads CASSQMNGYAEAFF. The CDR3 bases are TGCGCCAGCAGCCAGATGAACGGGTACGCTGAAGCTTTCTTT.

J is TRBJ2-7 and V is TRBV5-5, with a weak D call TRBD2 (5 bases). This CDR3 has 13 residues. Trimming left V 2 bases short and J 3 bases short, with 9 bases between. Looked up from germline, CDR1 is SGHKS and CDR2 is YYEKEE (reference sequence). CDR3 loop: CASSFRDIYEQYF. The CDR3 coding sequence is TGTGCCAGCAGCTTCCGGGATATCTACGAGCAGTACTTC.

The chain links TRBV19 to TRBJ2-3; a weak D match, TRBD2 (5 bases). The V and J ends lost 1 base and 4 bases respectively, with 15 bases between them. The CDR3 runs to 16 residues. The V gene's germline CDR1 is LNHDA and CDR2 SQIVND (reference sequence). The CDR3 reads CASSIAHGLGADTQYF. The DNA for the CDR3 is TGTGCCAGTAGTATAGCCCACGGGCTCGGGGCAGATACGCAGTATTTT.